A single sample is the source of the 23 T cell receptor beta chains below, sequenced in a study of T-cell memory formation after mild COVID-19. TCRdb re-called the 5' RACE reads through MiXCR, storing one row per CDR3 protein. The table shows under 250,000 distinct CDR3 sequences, with about 11% occurring only once. The sequenced sample consisted of PBMCs or a T cell subset sorted from them (not recorded which). The receptors were gathered from a man younger than 30 who had mild COVID-19 (a few samples of this study predate the infection). Cell type and time point are not known.

The chain has TRBV7-9 and TRBJ2-2; D unresolved. The CDR3 is 13 amino acids. V shed 2 bases and J shed 5 bases, with 6 bases lying between them. Germline V gene data show CDR1 as SEHNR and CDR2 as FQNEAQ (reference sequence). The CDR3 sequence is CASSLQATGELFF. The CDR3 nucleotides read TGTGCCAGCAGCTTACAGGCGACCGGGGAGCTGTTTTTT.

The rearrangement uses TRBV18 and TRBJ2-7, with TRBD1 matching 7 bases. V dropped 6 bases and J dropped 2; count of bases not matched to a gene: 1. CDR1 is KGHSH and CDR2 is LQKENI in the germline V gene. This CDR3 is built from 12 residues. Here the CDR3 DNA reads TGTGCCAGCTCTGGACAGGCCTACGAGCAGTACGTC. Translated: CASSGQAYEQYV.

This rearrangement joins TRBV28 to TRBJ1-2, with 7 nucleotides matching TRBD1. This CDR3 region has 13 residues. Germline V lookup: CDR1 MDHEN, CDR2 SYDVKM. After removal of 5 bases from V and 6 bases from J, the junction contained 6 bases not matched to a gene. CDR3 nucleotides: TGTGCCAGCAGTACGGGACAGTTTAATGGCTACACCTTC. Amino acids: CASSTGQFNGYTF.

This clonotype occurred a few times. The chain is built from TRBV9 and TRBJ2-7; D is possibly TRBD1 or TRBD2 (5 bases each). Trimming removed 3 bases at V and 3 bases at J, with 7 bases between. CDR1 and CDR2 from the germline V gene are SGDLS and YYNGEE. The CDR3 consists of 12 residues. CDR3 sequence reads: CASSAGGYEQYF. As DNA, the CDR3 is TGTGCCAGCAGCGCTGGGGGCTACGAGCAGTACTTC. The whole variable domain, remainder taken from reference TRBV9 and TRBJ2-7, is DSGVTQTPKHLITATGQRVTLRCSPRSGDLSVYWYQQSLDQGLQFLIQYYNGEERAKGNILERFSAQQFPDLHSELNLSSLELGDSALYFCASSAGGYEQYFGPGTRLTVT.

This clonotype was seen only a few times. The chain uses TRBV6-6 and TRBJ2-7; 7 positions match TRBD1. Trimming removed 4 bases from V and 2 bases from J; junction bases left unmatched: 2. Germline V CDR1 and CDR2: MNHNY, SVGAGI (reference sequence). This CDR3 spans 13 amino acids. The CDR3 here is CASSSGQTYEQYF. Here the CDR3 DNA reads TGTGCCAGCAGTTCGGGACAGACCTACGAGCAGTACTTC.

This clonotype showed up just a few times. V and J are TRBV7-9 and TRBJ2-1; 8 bases are shared with TRBD1. With V trimmed by 4 bases and J by 6 bases, 5 bases remained unmatched. The germline CDR1 and CDR2 sequences are SEHNR and FQNEAQ (reference sequence). The length of the CDR3 is 14 residues. The CDR3 spells CASSSTGEGNEQFF. CDR3 coding DNA: TGTGCCAGCAGCTCGACAGGGGAAGGCAATGAGCAGTTCTTC. The full variable domain, rest sourced from reference TRBV7-9 and TRBJ2-1, is DTGVSQNPRHKITKRGQNVTFRCDPISEHNRLYWYRQTLGQGPEFLTYFQNEAQLEKSRLLSDRFSAERPKGSFSTLEIQRTEQGDSAMYLCASSSTGEGNEQFFGPGTRLTVL.

The V gene is TRBV9, the J gene TRBJ1-3; D not resolved. The CDR3 has 13 amino acids. V shed 0 bases and J shed 4 bases, with 5 bases lying between them. The germline gives CDR1 SGDLS, CDR2 YYNGEE. CDR3 in DNA: TGTGCCAGCAGCGTAGTCCCAGGAAACACCATATATTTT. It is translated as CASSVVPGNTIYF.

A few counts support this clonotype. V is TRBV6-5 and J is TRBJ1-2; D perhaps matches TRBD1 (5 bases). Germline values: CDR1 MNHEY, CDR2 SVGAGI. The CDR3 has 15 amino acids. Trimming took off 3 bases at V and 7 bases at J, with 18 bases between the two ends. The CDR3 sequence: CASSYTPRGQGGYTF. DNA for the CDR3: TGTGCCAGCAGTTATACCCCCCGGGGCCAGGGTGGCTACACCTTC.

This clonotype has just a few counts. The rearrangement uses TRBV6-5 and TRBJ1-1, with D unclear. The CDR3 has 15 amino acids. V dropped 2 bases and J dropped 0 bases, with 10 bases sitting between them. The germline CDR1 and CDR2 sequences are MNHEY and SVGAGI. The CDR3: CASSYHSSMNTEAFF. The CDR3 bases are TGTGCCAGCAGTTACCACAGTTCCATGAACACTGAAGCTTTCTTT.

V usage is TRBV4-3 and J usage is TRBJ2-3; D unresolved. The V gene's germline CDR1 is LGHNA and CDR2 YSLEER. With 0 bases removed from V and 2 bases from J, the gap between germline ends came to 6 bases. CDR3 size: 14 residues. The CDR3 is CASSQDRITDTQYF. Here the CDR3 DNA reads TGCGCCAGCAGCCAAGATAGAATCACAGATACGCAGTATTTT.

The CDR3 is CASRNPDRVDNEQFF. The CDR3 coding sequence is TGTGCCAGCAGGAACCCGGACAGGGTGGACAATGAGCAGTTCTTC. V and J are TRBV7-3 and TRBJ2-1, with 8 bases identical to TRBD1. V trimming: 6 bases; J trimming: 5 bases; junction bases outside the gene matches: 9. The germline V gene has CDR1 SGHTA and CDR2 FQGTGA. The length of the CDR3 is 15 residues.

This clonotype has a count of ten or more. V usage is TRBV4-2 and J usage is TRBJ2-7; D is perhaps TRBD2 (5 bases). V lost 5 bases, J lost 3 bases, and 11 bases lay in between. The CDR3 totals 13 residues. CDR1 is LGHNA and CDR2 is YNFKEQ in the germline V gene. As DNA, the CDR3 is TGTGCCAGCAGCGCTGACGGAGGCTACGAGCAGTACTTC. It yields the protein CASSADGGYEQYF.

Only a few counts were recorded for this clonotype. The chain has TRBV7-2 and TRBJ2-3; a possible D gene is TRBD2 (7 bases). Germline V gene lookup returns CDR1 SGHTA and CDR2 FQGNSA. This CDR3 region has 17 residues. Trimming stripped 1 base from V and 0 bases from J, with 14 bases between. This CDR3 reads CASSLDVAGASTDTQYF. DNA for the CDR3: TGTGCCAGCAGCTTAGATGTGGCGGGGGCTAGCACAGATACGCAGTATTTT.

This clonotype occurred a few times. V is TRBV5-1 and J is TRBJ2-1; TRBD2 aligns across 8 bases. V shed 0 bases, J shed 0 bases, and the junction held 2 bases outside the gene matches. This CDR3 comprises 16 residues. The germline CDR1 and CDR2 sequences are SGHRS and YFSETQ. The DNA of the CDR3 is TGCGCCAGCAGCTTGGCCGGGGGGGACTCCTACAATGAGCAGTTCTTC. Protein sequence: CASSLAGGDSYNEQFF.

The chain recombines TRBV7-8 with TRBJ2-3; D is perhaps TRBD1 or TRBD2 (6 bases each). The CDR3 spans 16 residues. The germline gives CDR1 SGHVS, CDR2 FQNEAQ. Trimming stripped 4 bases from V and 0 bases from J, with 14 bases between. CDR3 nucleotides: TGTGCCAGCAGCTCAGTGGGGGCGGGAAGCACAGATACGCAGTATTTT. It encodes CASSSVGAGSTDTQYF.

This sequence joins TRBV7-3 and TRBJ1-1; D perhaps matches TRBD1 (6 bases). The ends were cut back, 5 bases at V and 5 bases at J, with 15 bases in the middle. Per the germline V gene, CDR1 is SGHTA and CDR2 is FQGTGA. CDR3 size: 14 residues. CDR3 in DNA: TGTGCCAGCAGCCGGGGACAATGGGATACTGAAGCTTTCTTT. Translation: CASSRGQWDTEAFF.

The chain combines TRBV7-2 with TRBJ2-7; D remains unclear. Germline assignment: CDR1 SGHTA and CDR2 FQGNSA. This CDR3 spans 13 amino acids. The V gene lost 3 bases and the J gene lost 6 bases, with 12 bases spanning the gap. DNA of the CDR3: TGTGCCAGCAGCTTGGGCGGCGGCGGCGAGCAGTACGTC. The encoded protein is CASSLGGGGEQYV.

This clonotype was seen more than once but under ten times. The chain combines TRBV7-2 with TRBJ2-3; no firm D call. Germline V CDR1 and CDR2: SGHTA, FQGNSA. V was pared by 5 bases and J by 6 bases, with 9 bases between. The CDR3 covers 12 residues. CDR3 in DNA: TGTGCCAGCAGCGTCTATAGGGATACGCAGTATTTT. This codes for CASSVYRDTQYF.

The V gene is TRBV5-1, the J gene TRBJ1-1; D is ambiguous. The germline CDR1 and CDR2 sequences are SGHRS and YFSETQ. The CDR3 extends over 13 amino acids. The V gene lost 2 bases and the J gene lost 8 bases, with 13 bases spanning the gap. DNA for the CDR3: TGCGCCAGCAGCTTTGGGGTTTCGGGCGAAGCTTTCTTT. Translation gives CASSFGVSGEAFF.

In its sample, this clonotype was seen a few times. The chain joins TRBV20-1 to TRBJ2-2; TRBD2 agrees at 12 bases. The trim removed 0 bases at V and 4 bases at J, leaving 3 bases unmatched. The germline V gene has CDR1 DFQATT and CDR2 SNEGSKA (reference sequence). The CDR3 consists of 16 residues. The CDR3 spells CSARDPTSGGTGELFF. The CDR3 DNA sequence: TGCAGTGCTAGAGACCCGACTAGCGGGGGCACCGGGGAGCTGTTTTTT.

This clonotype was recorded a few times. The gene calls are TRBV6-5 and TRBJ2-1, with no clear D. The CDR3 length is 17 residues. With 4 bases removed from V and 3 bases from J, the gap between germline ends came to 19 bases. CDR1 is MNHEY, CDR2 SVGAGI, per germline. This chain's CDR3 is CASSSLTQVSLYNEQFF. The CDR3 nucleotides read TGTGCCAGCAGTTCCCTAACCCAGGTTTCCCTCTACAATGAGCAGTTCTTC.

This clonotype has only a few counts. The chain joins TRBV4-2 to TRBJ2-5, with 8 bases fitting TRBD1. The CDR3 consists of 20 residues. V gave up 0 bases and J gave up 6 bases; unmatched junction bases: 21. Germline CDR1 is LGHNA and CDR2 is YNFKEQ. CDR3 nucleotide sequence: TGTGCCAGCAGCCAAGATGAGTTCGGTGTCCCGGGCAGGGGGCATAAGACCCAGTACTTC. Its translation: CASSQDEFGVPGRGHKTQYF.

This clonotype occurred many times. The chain recombines TRBV20-1 with TRBJ2-2; 8 bases are shared with TRBD2. The CDR3 spans 14 residues. Germline loops: CDR1 DFQATT, CDR2 SNEGSKA (reference sequence). V shed 6 bases and J 5 bases; nucleotides not matched to a gene: 8. CDR3 sequence (DNA): TGCAGTGCCGGGCGGGGGGAAAGGACCGGGGAGCTGTTTTTT. Protein: CSAGRGERTGELFF.